The 15 T cell receptor beta chains below come from one sample, sequenced in a study of CD8 T cells in Susac syndrome. Reverse transcription of roughly 0.5 to 1 ug RNA was carried out with random hexamers. TCRdb reprocessed the immunoSEQ multiplex PCR reads via MiXCR and lists one record per CDR3 protein. This table has around 130,000 distinct CDR3 sequences, around 90% appearing once. The sample consisted of CD8+ T cells from PBMCs. The receptors shown here come from a human donor with multiple sclerosis.

The chain joins TRBV27 to TRBJ2-3; 7 bases map to TRBD2. CDR3 size: 15 residues. Germline CDR1 is MNHEY and CDR2 is SMNVEV (reference sequence). V lost 2 bases, J lost 0 bases, and 2 bases stayed unmatched. The CDR3 DNA reads TGTGCCAGCAGTTTAAGCGGGGTGAGCACAGATACGCAGTATTTT. Protein product: CASSLSGVSTDTQYF.

This clonotype was seen only once. The CDR3 region is CASSIGRIEKLFF. CDR3 bases: TGTGCCAGTAGTATAGGCAGGATAGAAAAACTGTTTTTT. The V call is TRBV19, the J call TRBJ1-4, with unresolved D. The CDR3 sequence is 13 residues long. Trimming stripped 1 base from V and 8 bases from J, with 8 bases between. Germline V CDR1 and CDR2: LNHDA, SQIVND (reference sequence).

This clonotype appeared once. One end of the junction does not line up with germline, which may come from a read error. The CDR3 DNA sequence: TGTGCCAGCAGTGACTCGGGGGACAGCCTGAAATCCTACGAGCAGTACTTC. Encoded protein: CASSDSGDSLKSYEQYF. This sequence joins TRBV6-5 and TRBJ2-7; D might be TRBD1 (7 bases). CDR1 and CDR2 (germline): MNHEY, SVGAGI. This CDR3 is built from 17 residues.

The chain joins TRBV7-9 to TRBJ2-3; possible D gene TRBD1, 6 bases. Trimming stripped 5 bases from V and 5 bases from J, with 26 bases between. This CDR3 comprises 18 residues. Germline loops: CDR1 SEHNR, CDR2 FQNEAQ (reference sequence). DNA for the CDR3: TGTGCCAGCAGCCCTCCCTTTTCGCAGGGGCGAGAGGGAGATACGCAGTATTTT. It specifies CASSPPFSQGREGDTQYF.

V usage is TRBV6-2 or TRBV6-3 and J usage is TRBJ2-1; tentatively, D is TRBD2 (6 bases). The germline CDR1 and CDR2 sequences are MNHEY and SVGEGT. The CDR3 length is 13 residues. V lost 5 bases and J 3 bases, leaving 8 bases between the germline ends. Here the CDR3 DNA reads TGTGCCAGCAGTAGGGACTTCTACAATGAGCAGTTCTTC. Its translation: CASSRDFYNEQFF.

The chain combines TRBV4-3 with TRBJ2-1; maybe TRBD2 (5 bases). CDR1 is LGHNA and CDR2 is YSLEER in the germline V gene. The V end lost 0 bases, the J end lost 1 base, and 7 bases lay between the germline ends. The length of the CDR3 is 15 residues. The CDR3 nucleotides read TGCGCCAGCAGCCAAGAGAGGGTTTCCTACAATGAGCAGTTCTTC. This translates into CASSQERVSYNEQFF.

The chain joins TRBV24-1 to TRBJ1-5, with D unclear. The germline V and J ends were trimmed by 10 bases and 0 bases, with 9 bases remaining between them. The CDR3 covers 13 residues. From germline, CDR1 is KGHDR and CDR2 SFDVKD. The CDR3 sequence: CATSTSSNQPQHF. CDR3 nucleotide sequence: TGTGCCACGTCGACATCTAGCAATCAGCCCCAGCATTTT.

The chain couples TRBV20-1 to TRBJ1-2; D possibly corresponds to TRBD1 (6 bases). CDR3 length: 14 residues. V gave up 6 bases and J gave up 2 bases, with 16 bases separating them. Per the germline V gene, CDR1 is DFQATT and CDR2 is SNEGSKA (reference sequence). CDR3 in amino acids: CSAPPGGSNYGYTF. CDR3 DNA: TGCAGTGCCCCCCCTGGGGGCTCCAACTATGGCTACACCTTC.

The chain employs TRBV27 and TRBJ1-1, with D unresolved. Germline V lookup: CDR1 MNHEY, CDR2 SMNVEV (reference sequence). V shed 5 bases and J shed 3 bases, with 16 bases lying between them. The CDR3 spans 15 residues. The CDR3 sequence is CASSPLDLQDTEAFF. The CDR3 region has the DNA TGTGCCAGCAGTCCCCTGGATCTCCAGGACACTGAAGCTTTCTTT.

This sequence joins TRBV5-1 and TRBJ1-1, with 8 bases fitting TRBD1. There are 15 residues in the CDR3. Trimming removed 3 bases from V and 11 bases from J; junction bases left unmatched: 15. In germline, CDR1 is SGHRS, CDR2 YFSETQ. CDR3 DNA: TGCGCCAGCAGCTCGGAGGACAGGGTCATTGGGGGGGCTTTCTTT. Its protein product is CASSSEDRVIGGAFF.

The genes are TRBV7-2 and TRBJ1-5, with D possibly TRBD1 on 5 matching bases. Germline assignment: CDR1 SGHTA and CDR2 FQGNSA. Trimming took off 2 bases at V and 6 bases at J, with 11 bases between the two ends. The CDR3 consists of 14 residues. CDR3 loop: CASSLIGAGQPQHF. For the CDR3, the DNA is TGTGCCAGCAGCTTAATCGGGGCGGGTCAGCCCCAGCATTTT.

The V gene is TRBV19, the J gene TRBJ1-5; D not resolved. The ends were cut back, 7 bases at V and 7 bases at J, with 8 bases in the middle. This CDR3 contains 11 residues. CDR1 LNHDA and CDR2 SQIVND come from the germline V gene (reference sequence). CDR3 amino acids: CASNKGQPQHF. The CDR3 DNA reads as TGTGCCAGTAACAAAGGACAGCCCCAGCATTTT.

This clonotype was detected once. The genes are TRBV7-9 and TRBJ1-2; unclear D gene. The CDR3 spans 14 residues. The V gene lost 5 bases and the J gene lost 4 bases, with 14 bases spanning the gap. Germline CDR1 reads SEHNR; CDR2 reads FQNEAQ (reference sequence). CDR3 sequence reads: CASSPVGRGYGYTF. The CDR3 DNA sequence: TGTGCCAGCAGCCCGGTTGGAAGAGGCTATGGCTACACCTTC.

This clonotype has only a few counts. The chain carries TRBV28 and TRBJ2-7; maybe TRBD2 (5 bases). Germline V gene sequence: CDR1 MDHEN, CDR2 SYDVKM. The ends were cut back, 2 bases at V and 3 bases at J, with 11 bases in the middle. The CDR3 covers 14 residues. As DNA, the CDR3 is TGTGCCAGCAGTTTAGTTAGCGTGAACTACGAGCAGTACTTC. Translated: CASSLVSVNYEQYF.

This sequence joins TRBV7-9 and TRBJ2-1; D unclear. Per the germline V gene, CDR1 is SEHNR and CDR2 is FQNEAQ (reference sequence). CDR3 length: 14 amino acids. The V end was cut by 5 bases, the J end by 6 bases, with 14 bases between. CDR3 in DNA: TGTGCCAGCAGCCCTCGAGTCGGAAGCAATGAGCAGTTCTTC. This gives the protein CASSPRVGSNEQFF.